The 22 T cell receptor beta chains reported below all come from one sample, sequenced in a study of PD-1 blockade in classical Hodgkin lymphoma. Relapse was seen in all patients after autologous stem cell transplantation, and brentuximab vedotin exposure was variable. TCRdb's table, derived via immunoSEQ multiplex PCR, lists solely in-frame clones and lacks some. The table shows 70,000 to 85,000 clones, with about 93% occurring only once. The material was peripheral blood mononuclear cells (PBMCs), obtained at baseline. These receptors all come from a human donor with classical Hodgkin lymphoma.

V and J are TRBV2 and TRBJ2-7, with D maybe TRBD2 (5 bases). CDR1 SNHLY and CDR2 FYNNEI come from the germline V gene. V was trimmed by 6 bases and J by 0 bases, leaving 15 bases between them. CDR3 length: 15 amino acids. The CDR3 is CASSLRDLSSYEQYF. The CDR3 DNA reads TGTGCCAGCAGCCTCCGGGATTTAAGCTCCTACGAGCAGTACTTC.

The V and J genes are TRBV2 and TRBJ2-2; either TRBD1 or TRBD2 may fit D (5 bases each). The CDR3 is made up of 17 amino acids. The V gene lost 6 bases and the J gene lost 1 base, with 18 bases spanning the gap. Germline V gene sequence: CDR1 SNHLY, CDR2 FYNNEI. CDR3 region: CASSTSEGTWNTGELFF. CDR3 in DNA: TGTGCCAGCAGCACTTCCGAGGGGACGTGGAACACCGGGGAGCTGTTTTTT.

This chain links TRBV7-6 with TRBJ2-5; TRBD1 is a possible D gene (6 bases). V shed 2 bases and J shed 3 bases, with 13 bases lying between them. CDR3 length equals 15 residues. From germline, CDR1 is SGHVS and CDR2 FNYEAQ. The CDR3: CASSLQGSTKETQYF. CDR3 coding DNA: TGTGCCAGCAGCTTACAGGGGAGTACAAAAGAGACCCAGTACTTC. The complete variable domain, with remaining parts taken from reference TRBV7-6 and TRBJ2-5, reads GAGVSQSPRYKVTKRGQDVALRCDPISGHVSLYWYRQALGQGPEFLTYFNYEAQQDKSGLPNDRFSAERPEGSISTLTIQRTEQRDSAMYRCASSLQGSTKETQYFGPGTRLLVL.

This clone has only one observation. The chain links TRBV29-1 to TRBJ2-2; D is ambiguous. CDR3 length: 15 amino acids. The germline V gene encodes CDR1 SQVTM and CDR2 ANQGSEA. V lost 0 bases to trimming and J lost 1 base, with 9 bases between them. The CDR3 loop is CSVEEVMGNTGELFF. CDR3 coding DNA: TGCAGCGTTGAAGAAGTCATGGGGAACACCGGGGAGCTGTTTTTT.

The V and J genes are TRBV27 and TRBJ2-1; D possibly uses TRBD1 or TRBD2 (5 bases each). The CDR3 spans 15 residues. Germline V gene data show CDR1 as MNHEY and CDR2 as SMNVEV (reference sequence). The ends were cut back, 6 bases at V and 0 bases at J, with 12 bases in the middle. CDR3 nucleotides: TGTGCCAGCAGATCCGGGACCAACTCCTACAATGAGCAGTTCTTC. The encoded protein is CASRSGTNSYNEQFF.

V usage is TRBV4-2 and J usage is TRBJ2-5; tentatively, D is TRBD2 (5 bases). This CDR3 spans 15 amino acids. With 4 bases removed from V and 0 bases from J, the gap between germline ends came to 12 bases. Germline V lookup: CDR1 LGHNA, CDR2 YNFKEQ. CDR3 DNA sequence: TGTGCCAGCAGCCGACGTGCGAGGGACCAAGAGACCCAGTACTTC. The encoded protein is CASSRRARDQETQYF.

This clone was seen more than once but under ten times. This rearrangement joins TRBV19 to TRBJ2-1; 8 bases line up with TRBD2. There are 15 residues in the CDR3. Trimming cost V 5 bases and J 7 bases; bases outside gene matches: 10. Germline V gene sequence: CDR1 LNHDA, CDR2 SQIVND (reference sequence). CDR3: CASSPGLGLGNEQFF. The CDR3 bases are TGTGCCAGTAGTCCGGGACTAGGACTGGGTAATGAGCAGTTCTTC.

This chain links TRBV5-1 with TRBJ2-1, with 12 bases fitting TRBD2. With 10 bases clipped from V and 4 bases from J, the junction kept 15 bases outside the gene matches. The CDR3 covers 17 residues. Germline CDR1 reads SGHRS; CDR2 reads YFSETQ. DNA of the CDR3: TGCGCCTCCGCCTCCGAGGGGCTAGCGGGGGGGTACAATGAGCAGTTCTTC. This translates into CASASEGLAGGYNEQFF.

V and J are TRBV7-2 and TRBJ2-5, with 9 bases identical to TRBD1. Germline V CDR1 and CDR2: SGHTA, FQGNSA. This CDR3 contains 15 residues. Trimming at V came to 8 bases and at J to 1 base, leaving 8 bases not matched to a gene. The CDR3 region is CASYPGTGSQETQYF. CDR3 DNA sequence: TGTGCCAGCTACCCCGGGACAGGGAGCCAAGAGACCCAGTACTTC.

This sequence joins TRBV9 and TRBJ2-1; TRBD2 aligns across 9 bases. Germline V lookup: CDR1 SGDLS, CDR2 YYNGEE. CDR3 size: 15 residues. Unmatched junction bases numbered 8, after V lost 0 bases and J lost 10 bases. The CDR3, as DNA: TGTGCCAGCAGCGTAGGAGCGGGGGGACTCGGGGAGCAGTTCTTC. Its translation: CASSVGAGGLGEQFF.

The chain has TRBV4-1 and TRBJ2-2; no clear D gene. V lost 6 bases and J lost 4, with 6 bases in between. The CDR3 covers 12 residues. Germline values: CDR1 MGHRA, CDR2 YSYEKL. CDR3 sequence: CASSILTGELFF. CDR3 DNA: TGCGCCAGCAGTATCCTCACCGGGGAGCTGTTTTTT.

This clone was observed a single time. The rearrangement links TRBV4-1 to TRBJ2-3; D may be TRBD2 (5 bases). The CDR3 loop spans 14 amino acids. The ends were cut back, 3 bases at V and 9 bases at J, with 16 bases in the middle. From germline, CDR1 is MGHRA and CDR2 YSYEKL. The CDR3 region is CASSHRTEAETQYF. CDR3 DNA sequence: TGCGCCAGCAGCCACAGGACGGAGGCGGAAACGCAGTATTTT.

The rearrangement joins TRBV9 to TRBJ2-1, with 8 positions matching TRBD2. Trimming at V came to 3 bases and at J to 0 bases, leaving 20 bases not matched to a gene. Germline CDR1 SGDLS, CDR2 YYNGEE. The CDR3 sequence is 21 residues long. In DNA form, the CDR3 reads TGTGCCAGCAGCGGTAGTTCCCCTGGCGGGGGGATCCTCAGCTCCTACAATGAGCAGTTCTTC. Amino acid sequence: CASSGSSPGGGILSSYNEQFF.

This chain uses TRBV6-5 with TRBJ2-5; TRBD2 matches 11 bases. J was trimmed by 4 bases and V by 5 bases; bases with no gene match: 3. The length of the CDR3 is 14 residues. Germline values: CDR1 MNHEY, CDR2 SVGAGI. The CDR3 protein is CASSLGTSGETQYF. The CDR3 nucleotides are TGTGCCAGCAGTCTCGGGACTAGCGGAGAGACCCAGTACTTC.

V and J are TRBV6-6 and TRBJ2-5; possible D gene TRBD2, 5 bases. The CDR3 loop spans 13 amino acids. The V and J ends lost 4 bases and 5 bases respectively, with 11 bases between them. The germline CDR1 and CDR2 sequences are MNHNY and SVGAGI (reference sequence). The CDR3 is CASSSGFYETQYF. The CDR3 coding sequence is TGTGCCAGCAGTTCGGGGTTTTACGAGACCCAGTACTTC.

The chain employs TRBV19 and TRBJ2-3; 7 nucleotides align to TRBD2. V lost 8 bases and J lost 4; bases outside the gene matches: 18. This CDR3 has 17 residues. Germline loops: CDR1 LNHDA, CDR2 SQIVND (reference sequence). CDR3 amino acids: CASYGSRGGLGSDTQYF. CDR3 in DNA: TGTGCCAGTTATGGGAGTCGCGGGGGTTTGGGGTCAGATACGCAGTATTTT.

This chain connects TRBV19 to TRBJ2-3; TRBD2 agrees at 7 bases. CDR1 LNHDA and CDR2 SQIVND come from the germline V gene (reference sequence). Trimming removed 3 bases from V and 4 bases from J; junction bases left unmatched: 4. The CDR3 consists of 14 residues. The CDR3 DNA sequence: TGTGCCAGTAGTATTGGGGGGAGGGCAGATACGCAGTATTTT. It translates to CASSIGGRADTQYF.

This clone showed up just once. The CDR3 DNA sequence: TGTGCCAGCAGTTCCTGGACAGGGAATTCACCCCTCCACTTT. This encodes CASSSWTGNSPLHF. V and J are TRBV27 and TRBJ1-6; 8 bases align to TRBD1. Germline V gives CDR1 MNHEY, CDR2 SMNVEV (reference sequence). J gave up 7 bases and V 4 bases, and 3 bases lay outside the gene matches. The CDR3 contains 14 residues.

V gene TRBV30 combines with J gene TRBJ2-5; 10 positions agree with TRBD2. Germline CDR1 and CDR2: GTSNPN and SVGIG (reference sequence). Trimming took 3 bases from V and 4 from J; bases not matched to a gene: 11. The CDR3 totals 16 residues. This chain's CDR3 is CAWRWVAGGHGETQYF. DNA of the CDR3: TGTGCCTGGAGATGGGTAGCGGGAGGCCACGGAGAGACCCAGTACTTC.

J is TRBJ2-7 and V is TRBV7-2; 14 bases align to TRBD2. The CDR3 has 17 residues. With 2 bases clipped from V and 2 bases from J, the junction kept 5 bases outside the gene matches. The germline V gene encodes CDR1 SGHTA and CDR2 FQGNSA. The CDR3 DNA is TGTGCCAGCAGCTTAAGTCGACTAGCGGGAGGGACCTACGAGCAGTACTTC. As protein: CASSLSRLAGGTYEQYF.

The CDR3 nucleotides read TGTGCCAGAAGCTTGGGGGAGGGCGGGAGGTTGTACCAAGAGACCCAGTACTTC. Translation: CARSLGEGGRLYQETQYF. V usage is TRBV5-3 and J usage is TRBJ2-5; 8 bases are a match to TRBD2. TRBV5-3 is marked as an open reading frame, function uncertain. This CDR3 is 18 amino acids long. V trimming: 0 bases; J trimming: 0 bases; junction bases outside the gene matches: 10.

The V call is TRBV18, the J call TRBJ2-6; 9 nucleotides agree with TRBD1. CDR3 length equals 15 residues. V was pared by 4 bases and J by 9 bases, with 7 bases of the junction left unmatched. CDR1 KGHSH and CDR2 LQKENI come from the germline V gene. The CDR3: CASSRPGTGLNVLTF. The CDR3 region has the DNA TGTGCCAGCTCACGACCCGGGACAGGGCTCAACGTCCTGACTTTC.